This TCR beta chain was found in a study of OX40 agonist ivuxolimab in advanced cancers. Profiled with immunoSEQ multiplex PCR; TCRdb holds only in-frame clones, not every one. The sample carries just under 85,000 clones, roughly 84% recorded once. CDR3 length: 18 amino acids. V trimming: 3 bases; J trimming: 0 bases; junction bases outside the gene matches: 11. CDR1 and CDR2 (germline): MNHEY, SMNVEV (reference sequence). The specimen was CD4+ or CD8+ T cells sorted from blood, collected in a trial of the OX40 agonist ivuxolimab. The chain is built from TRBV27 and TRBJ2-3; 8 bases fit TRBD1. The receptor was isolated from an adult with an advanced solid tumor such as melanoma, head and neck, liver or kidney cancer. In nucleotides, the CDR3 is TGTGCCAGCAGTTTGGGTTTACAGGGGGTCCCTAGCACAGATACGCAGTATTTT. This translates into CASSLGLQGVPSTDTQYF.